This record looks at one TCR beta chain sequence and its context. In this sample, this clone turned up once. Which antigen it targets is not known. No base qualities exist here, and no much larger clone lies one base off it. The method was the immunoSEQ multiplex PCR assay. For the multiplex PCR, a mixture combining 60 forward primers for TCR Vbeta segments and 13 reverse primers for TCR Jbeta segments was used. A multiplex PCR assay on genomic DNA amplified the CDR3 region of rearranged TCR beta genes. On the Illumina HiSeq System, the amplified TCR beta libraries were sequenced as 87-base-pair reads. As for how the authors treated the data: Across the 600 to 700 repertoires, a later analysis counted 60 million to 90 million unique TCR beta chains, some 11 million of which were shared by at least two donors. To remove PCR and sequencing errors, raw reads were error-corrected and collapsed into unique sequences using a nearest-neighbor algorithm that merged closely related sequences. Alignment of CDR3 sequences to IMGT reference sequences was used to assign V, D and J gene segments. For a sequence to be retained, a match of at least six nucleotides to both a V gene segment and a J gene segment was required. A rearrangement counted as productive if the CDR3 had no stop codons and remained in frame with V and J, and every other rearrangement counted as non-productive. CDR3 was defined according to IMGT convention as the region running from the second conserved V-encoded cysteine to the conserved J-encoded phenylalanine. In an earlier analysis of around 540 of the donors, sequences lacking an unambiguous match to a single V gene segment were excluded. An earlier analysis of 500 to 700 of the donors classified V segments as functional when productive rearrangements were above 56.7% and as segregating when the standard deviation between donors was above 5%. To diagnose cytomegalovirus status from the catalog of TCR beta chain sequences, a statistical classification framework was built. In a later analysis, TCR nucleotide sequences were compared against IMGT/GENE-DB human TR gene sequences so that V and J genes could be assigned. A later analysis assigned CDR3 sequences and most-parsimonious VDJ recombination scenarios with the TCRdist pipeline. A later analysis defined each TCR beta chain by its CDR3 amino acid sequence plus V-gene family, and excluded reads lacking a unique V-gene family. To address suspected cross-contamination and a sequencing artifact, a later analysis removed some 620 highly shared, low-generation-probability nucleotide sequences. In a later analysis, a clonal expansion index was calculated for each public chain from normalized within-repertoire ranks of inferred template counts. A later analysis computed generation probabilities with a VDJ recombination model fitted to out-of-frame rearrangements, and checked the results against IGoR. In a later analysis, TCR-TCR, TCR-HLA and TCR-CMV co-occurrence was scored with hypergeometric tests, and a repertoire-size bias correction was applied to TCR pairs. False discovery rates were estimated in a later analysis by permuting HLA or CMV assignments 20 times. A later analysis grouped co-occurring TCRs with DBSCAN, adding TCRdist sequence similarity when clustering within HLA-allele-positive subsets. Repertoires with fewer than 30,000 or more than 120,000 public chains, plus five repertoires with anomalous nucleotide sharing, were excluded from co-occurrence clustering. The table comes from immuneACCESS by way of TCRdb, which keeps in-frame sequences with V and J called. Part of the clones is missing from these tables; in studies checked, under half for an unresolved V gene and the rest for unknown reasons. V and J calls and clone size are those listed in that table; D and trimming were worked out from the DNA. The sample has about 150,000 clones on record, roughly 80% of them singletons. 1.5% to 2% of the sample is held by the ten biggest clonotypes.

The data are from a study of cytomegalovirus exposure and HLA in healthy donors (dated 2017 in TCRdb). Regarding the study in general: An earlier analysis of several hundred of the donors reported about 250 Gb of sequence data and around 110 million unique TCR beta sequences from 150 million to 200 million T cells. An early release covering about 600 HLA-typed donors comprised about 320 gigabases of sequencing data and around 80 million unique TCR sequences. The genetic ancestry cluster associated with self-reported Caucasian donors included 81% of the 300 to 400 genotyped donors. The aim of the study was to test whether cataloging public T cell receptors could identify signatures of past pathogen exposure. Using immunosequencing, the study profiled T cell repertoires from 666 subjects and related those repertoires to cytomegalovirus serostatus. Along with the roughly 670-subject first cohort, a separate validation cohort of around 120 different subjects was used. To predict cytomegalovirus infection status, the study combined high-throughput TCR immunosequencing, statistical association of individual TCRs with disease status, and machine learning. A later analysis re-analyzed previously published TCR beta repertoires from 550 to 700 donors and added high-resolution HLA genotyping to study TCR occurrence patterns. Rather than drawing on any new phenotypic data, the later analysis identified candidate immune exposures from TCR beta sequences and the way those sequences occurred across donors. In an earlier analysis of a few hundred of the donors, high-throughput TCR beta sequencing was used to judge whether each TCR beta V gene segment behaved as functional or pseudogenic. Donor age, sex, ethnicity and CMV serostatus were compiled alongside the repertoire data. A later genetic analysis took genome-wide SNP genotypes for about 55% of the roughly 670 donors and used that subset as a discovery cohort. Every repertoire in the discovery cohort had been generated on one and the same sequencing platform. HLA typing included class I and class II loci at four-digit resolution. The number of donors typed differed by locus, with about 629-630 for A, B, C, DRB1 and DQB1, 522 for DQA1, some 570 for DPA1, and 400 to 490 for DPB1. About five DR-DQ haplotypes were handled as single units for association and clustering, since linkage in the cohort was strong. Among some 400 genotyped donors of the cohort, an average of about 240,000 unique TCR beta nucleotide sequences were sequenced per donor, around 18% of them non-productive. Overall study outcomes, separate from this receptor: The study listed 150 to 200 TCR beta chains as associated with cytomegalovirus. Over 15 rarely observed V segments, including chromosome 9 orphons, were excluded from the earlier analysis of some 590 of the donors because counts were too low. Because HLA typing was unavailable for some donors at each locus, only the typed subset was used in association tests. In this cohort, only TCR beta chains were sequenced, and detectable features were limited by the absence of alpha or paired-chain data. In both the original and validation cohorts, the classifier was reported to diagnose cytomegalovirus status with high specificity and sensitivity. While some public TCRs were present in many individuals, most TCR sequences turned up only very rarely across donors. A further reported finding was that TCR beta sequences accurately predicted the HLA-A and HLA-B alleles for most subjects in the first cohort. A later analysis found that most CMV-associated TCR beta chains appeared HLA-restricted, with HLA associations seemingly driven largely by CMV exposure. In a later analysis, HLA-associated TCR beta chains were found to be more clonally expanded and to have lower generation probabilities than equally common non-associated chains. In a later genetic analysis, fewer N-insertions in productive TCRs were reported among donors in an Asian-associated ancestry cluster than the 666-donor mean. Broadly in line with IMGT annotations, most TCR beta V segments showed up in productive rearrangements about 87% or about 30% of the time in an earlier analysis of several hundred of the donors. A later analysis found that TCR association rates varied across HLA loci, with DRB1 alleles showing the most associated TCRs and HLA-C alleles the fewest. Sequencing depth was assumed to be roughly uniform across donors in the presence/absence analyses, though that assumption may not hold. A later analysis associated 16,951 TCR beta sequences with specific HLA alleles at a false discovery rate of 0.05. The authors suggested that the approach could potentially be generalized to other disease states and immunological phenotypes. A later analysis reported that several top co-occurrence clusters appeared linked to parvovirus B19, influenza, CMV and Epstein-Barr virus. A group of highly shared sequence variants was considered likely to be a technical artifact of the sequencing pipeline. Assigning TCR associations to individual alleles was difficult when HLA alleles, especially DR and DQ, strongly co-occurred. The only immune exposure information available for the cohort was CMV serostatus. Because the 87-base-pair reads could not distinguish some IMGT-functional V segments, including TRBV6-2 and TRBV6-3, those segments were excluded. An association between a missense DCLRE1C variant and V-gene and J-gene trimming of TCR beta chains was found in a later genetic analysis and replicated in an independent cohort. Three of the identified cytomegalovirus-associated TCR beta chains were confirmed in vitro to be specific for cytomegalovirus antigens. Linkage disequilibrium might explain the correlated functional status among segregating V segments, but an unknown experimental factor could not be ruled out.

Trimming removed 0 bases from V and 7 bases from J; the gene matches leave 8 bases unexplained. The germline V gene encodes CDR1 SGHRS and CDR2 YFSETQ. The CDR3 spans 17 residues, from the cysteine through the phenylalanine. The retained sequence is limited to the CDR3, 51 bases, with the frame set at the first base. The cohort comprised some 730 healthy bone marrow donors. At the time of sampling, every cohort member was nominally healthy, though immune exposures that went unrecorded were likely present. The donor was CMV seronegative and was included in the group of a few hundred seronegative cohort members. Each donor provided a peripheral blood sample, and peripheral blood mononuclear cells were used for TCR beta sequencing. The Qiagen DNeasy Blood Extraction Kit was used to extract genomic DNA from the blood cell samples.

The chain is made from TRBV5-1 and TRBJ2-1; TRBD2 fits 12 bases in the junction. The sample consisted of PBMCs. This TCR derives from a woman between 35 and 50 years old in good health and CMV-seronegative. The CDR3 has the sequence CASSLGALAGGPNEQFF. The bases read TGCGCCAGCAGCTTGGGTGCACTAGCGGGAGGACCGAATGAGCAGTTCTTC.